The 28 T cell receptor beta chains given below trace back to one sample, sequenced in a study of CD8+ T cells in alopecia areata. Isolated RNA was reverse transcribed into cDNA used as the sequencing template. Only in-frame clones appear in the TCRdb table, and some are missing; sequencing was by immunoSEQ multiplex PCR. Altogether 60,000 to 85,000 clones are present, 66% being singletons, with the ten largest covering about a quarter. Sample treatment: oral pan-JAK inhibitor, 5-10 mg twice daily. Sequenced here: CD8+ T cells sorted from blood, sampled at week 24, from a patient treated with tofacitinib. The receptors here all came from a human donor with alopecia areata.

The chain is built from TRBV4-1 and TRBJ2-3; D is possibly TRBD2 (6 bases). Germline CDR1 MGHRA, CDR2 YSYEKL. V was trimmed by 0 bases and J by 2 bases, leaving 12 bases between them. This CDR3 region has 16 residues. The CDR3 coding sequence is TGCGCCAGCAGCCAAGAATCGGCGGGAATCACAGATACGCAGTATTTT. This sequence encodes CASSQESAGITDTQYF.

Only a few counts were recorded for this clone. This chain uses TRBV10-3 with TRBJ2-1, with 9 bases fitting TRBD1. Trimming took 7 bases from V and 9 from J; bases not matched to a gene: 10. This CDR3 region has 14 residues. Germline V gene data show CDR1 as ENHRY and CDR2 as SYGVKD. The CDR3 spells CAITTGQGQSEQFF. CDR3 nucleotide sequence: TGTGCCATCACTACGGGACAGGGACAAAGTGAGCAGTTCTTC.

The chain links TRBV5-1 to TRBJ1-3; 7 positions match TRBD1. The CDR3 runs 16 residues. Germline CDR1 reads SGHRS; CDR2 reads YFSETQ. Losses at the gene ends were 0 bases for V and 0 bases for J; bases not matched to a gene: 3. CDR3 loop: CASSLDRGLSGNTIYF. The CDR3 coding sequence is TGCGCCAGCAGCTTGGACAGGGGCCTCTCTGGAAACACCATATATTTT.

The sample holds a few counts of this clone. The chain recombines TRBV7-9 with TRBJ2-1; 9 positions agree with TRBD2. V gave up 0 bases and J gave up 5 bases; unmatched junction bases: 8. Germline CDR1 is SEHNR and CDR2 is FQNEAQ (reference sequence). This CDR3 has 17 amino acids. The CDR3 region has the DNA TGTGCCAGCAGCTTAGCAAATAAAGCGGGGGGCCACAATGAGCAGTTCTTC. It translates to CASSLANKAGGHNEQFF.

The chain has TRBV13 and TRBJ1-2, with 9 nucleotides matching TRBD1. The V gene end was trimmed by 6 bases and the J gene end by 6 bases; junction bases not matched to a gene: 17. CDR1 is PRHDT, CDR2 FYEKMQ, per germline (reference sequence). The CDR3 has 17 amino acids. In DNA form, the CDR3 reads TGTGCCAGCAGACGAACGGACACGGGACAGGGATTGAATGGCTACACCTTC. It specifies CASRRTDTGQGLNGYTF. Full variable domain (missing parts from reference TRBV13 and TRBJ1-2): AAGVIQSPRHLIKEKRETATLKCYPIPRHDTVYWYQQGPGQDPQFLISFYEKMQSDKGSIPDRFSAQQFSDYHSELNMSSLELGDSALYFCASRRTDTGQGLNGYTFGSGTRLTVV.

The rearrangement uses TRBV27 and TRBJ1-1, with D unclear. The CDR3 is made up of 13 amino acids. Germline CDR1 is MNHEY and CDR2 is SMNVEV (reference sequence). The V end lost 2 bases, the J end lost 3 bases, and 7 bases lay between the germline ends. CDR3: CASSLGVDTEAFF. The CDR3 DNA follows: TGTGCCAGCAGTTTAGGGGTGGACACTGAAGCTTTCTTT.

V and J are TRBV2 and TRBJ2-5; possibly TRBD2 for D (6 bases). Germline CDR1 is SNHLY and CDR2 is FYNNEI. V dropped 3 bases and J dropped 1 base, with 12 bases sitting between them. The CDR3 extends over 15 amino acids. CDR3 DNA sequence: TGTGCCAGCAGTGATTCGGCGGGATCCCAAGAGACCCAGTACTTC. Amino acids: CASSDSAGSQETQYF.

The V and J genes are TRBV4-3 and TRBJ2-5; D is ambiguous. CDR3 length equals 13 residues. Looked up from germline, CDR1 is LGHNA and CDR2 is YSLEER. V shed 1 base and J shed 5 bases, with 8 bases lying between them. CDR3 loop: CASSQGSMETQYF. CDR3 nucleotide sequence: TGCGCCAGCAGCCAAGGTAGCATGGAGACCCAGTACTTC.

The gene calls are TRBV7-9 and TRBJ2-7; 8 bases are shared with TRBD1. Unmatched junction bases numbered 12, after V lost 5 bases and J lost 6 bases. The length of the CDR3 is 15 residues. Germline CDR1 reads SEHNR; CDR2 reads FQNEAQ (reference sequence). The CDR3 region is CASSLRGQELREQYF. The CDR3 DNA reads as TGTGCCAGCAGCCTCAGGGGGCAGGAGCTACGCGAGCAGTACTTC.

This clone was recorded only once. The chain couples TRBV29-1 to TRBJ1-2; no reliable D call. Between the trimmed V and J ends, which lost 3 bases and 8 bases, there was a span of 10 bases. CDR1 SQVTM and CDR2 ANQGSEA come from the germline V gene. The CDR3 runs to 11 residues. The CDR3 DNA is TGCAGCGTTGACCGCGGTAGCGGCTACACCTTC. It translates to CSVDRGSGYTF.

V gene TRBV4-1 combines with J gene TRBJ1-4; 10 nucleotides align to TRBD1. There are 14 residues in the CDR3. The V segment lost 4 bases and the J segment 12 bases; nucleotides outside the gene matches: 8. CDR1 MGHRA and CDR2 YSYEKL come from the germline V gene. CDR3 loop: CASSPGQGEEQLFF. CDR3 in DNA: TGCGCCAGCAGCCCCGGACAGGGGGAGGAACAACTGTTTTTT.

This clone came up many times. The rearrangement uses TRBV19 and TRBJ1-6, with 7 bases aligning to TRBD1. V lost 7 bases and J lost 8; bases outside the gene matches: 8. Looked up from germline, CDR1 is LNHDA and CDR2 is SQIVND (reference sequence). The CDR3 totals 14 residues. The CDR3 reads CASTRGGGDSPLHF. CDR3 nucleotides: TGTGCCAGTACCCGAGGAGGGGGCGATTCACCCCTCCACTTT. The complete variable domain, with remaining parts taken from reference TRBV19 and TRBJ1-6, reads DGGITQSPKYLFRKEGQNVTLSCEQNLNHDAMYWYRQDPGQGLRLIYYSQIVNDFQKGDIAEGYSVSREKKESFPLTVTSAQKNPTAFYLCASTRGGGDSPLHFGNGTRLTVT.

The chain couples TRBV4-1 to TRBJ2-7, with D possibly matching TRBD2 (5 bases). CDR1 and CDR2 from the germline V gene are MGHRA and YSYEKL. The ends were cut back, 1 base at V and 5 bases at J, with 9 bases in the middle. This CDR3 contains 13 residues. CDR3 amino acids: CASSQVEGDEQYF. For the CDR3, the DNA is TGCGCCAGCAGCCAAGTAGAGGGCGACGAGCAGTACTTC.

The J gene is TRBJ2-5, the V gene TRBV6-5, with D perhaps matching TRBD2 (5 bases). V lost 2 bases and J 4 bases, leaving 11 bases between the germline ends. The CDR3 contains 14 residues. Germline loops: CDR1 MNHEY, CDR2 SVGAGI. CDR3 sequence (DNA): TGTGCCAGCAGTTACCCCGGGGATGGAGAGACCCAGTACTTC. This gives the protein CASSYPGDGETQYF.

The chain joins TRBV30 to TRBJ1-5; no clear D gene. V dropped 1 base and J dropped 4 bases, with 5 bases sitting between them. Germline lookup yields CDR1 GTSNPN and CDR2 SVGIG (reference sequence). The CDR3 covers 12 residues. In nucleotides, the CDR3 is TGTGCCTGGAGTGAGTATAATCAGCCCCAGCATTTT. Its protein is CAWSEYNQPQHF.

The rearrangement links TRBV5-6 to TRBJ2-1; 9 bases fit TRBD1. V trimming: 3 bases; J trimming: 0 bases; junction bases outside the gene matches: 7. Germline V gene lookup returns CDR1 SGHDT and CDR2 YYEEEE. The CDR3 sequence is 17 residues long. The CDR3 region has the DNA TGTGCCAGCAGCTCGGGACAGGGACGAAGCTCCTACAATGAGCAGTTCTTC. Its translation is CASSSGQGRSSYNEQFF.

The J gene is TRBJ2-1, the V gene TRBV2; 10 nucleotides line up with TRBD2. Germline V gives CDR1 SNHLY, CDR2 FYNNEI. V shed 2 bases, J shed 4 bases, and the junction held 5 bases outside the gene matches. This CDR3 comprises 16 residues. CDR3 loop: CASSELPSGGYNEQFF. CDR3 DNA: TGTGCCAGCAGTGAACTACCTAGCGGGGGTTACAATGAGCAGTTCTTC.

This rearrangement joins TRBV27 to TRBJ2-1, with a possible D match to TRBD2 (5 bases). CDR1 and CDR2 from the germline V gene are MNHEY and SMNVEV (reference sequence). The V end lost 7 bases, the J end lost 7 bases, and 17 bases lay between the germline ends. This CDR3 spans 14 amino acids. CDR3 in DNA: TGTGCCAGCACCTCCTACCCACGAGGGAATGAGCAGTTCTTC. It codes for CASTSYPRGNEQFF.

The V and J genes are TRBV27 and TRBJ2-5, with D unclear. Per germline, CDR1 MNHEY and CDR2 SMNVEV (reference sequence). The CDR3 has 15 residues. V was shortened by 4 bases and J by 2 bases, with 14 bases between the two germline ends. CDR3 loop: CASSSNRASQETQYF. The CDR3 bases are TGTGCCAGCAGTTCGAACCGGGCCTCACAAGAGACCCAGTACTTC.

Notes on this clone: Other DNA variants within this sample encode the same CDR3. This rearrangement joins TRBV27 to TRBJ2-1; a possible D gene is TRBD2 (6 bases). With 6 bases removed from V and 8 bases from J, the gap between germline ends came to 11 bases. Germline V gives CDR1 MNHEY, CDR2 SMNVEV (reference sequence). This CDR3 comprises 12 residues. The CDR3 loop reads CASSLGGDEQFF. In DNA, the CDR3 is TGTGCCAGCAGCCTCGGAGGGGATGAGCAGTTCTTC.

CDR3 coding DNA: TGCAGCGTTCCGGGACAGGGTTTTGAGACCCAGTACTTC. This translates into CSVPGQGFETQYF. The chain has TRBV29-1 and TRBJ2-5, with 9 bases identical to TRBD1. The CDR3 has 13 amino acids. Trimming took 5 bases from V and 5 from J; bases not matched to a gene: 6. Germline CDR1 is SQVTM and CDR2 is ANQGSEA.

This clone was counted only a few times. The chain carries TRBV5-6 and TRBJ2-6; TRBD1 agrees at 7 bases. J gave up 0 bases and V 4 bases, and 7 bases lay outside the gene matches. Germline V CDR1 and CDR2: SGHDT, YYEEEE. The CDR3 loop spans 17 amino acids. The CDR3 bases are TGTGCCAGCAGCGGGCCGGGACAGTCCTCTGGGGCCAACGTCCTGACTTTC. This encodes CASSGPGQSSGANVLTF.

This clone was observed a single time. CDR3 sequence (DNA): TGTGCCAGCAGCGTAGGGCAGGGCCTCTCCTACGAGCAGTACTTC. It translates to CASSVGQGLSYEQYF. This chain links TRBV9 with TRBJ2-7; tentative D call: TRBD1 (5 bases). The CDR3 length is 15 residues. Germline CDR1 and CDR2: SGDLS and YYNGEE. With 0 bases removed from V and 0 bases from J, the gap between germline ends came to 10 bases. Looking up the rest from reference TRBV9 and TRBJ2-7 gives the full variable domain: DSGVTQTPKHLITATGQRVTLRCSPRSGDLSVYWYQQSLDQGLQFLIQYYNGEERAKGNILERFSAQQFPDLHSELNLSSLELGDSALYFCASSVGQGLSYEQYFGPGTRLTVT.

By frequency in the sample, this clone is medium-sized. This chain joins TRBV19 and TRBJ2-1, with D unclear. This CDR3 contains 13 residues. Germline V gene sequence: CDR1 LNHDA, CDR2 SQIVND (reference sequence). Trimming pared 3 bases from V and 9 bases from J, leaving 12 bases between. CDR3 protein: CASSISPDGEQFF. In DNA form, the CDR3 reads TGTGCCAGTAGTATTTCTCCGGACGGTGAGCAGTTCTTC.

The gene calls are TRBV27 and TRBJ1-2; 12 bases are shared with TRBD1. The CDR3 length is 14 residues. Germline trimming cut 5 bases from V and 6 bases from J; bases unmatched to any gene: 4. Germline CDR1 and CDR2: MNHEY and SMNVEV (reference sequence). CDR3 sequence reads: CASSGTGGNHGYTF. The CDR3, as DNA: TGTGCCAGCAGTGGGACAGGGGGCAACCATGGCTACACCTTC.

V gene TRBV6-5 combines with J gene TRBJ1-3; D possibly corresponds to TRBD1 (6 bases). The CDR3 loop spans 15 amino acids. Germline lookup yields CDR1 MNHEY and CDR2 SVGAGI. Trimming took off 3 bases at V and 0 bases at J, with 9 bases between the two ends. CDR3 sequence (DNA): TGTGCCAGCAGTTATCAGGGGAGCTCTGGAAACACCATATATTTT. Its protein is CASSYQGSSGNTIYF.

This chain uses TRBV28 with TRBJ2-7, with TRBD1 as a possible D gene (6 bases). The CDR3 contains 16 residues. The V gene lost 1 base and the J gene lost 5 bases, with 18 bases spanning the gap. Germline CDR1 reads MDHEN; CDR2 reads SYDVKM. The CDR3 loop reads CASSLSSGNRAHEQYF. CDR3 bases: TGTGCCAGCAGTTTATCATCAGGGAACAGGGCCCACGAGCAGTACTTC.

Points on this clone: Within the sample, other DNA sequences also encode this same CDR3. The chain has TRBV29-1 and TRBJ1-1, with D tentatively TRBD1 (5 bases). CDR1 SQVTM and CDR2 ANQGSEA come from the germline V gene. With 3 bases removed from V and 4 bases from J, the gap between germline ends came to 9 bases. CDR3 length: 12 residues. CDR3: CSVDRGGTEAFF. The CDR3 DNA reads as TGCAGCGTTGACCGGGGGGGCACTGAAGCTTTCTTT.